The entry below gives a single TCR beta chain sequence along with its context. Its antigen specificity is not known. No base quality values were provided; no much bigger clone lies one nucleotide off. The collaborating institutions used their own protocols to collect whole blood in K2EDTA tubes. For TCRbeta analysis, collaborator samples were shipped as frozen whole blood, as isolated PBMCs, or as DNA extracted from either sample type. The immunoSEQ Assay, a bias-controlled multiplex PCR, was used to amplify TCRbeta CDR3 regions from genomic DNA. Processing in the source paper ran as follows. The number of nucleated cells in each sample was estimated by amplification of reference gene primers within the assay. To quantify the absolute abundance of each unique TCRbeta CDR3 rearrangement, sequence reads were collapsed and filtered. For each sample, productive Simpson clonality was calculated as the square root of Simpson's diversity index over productive rearrangements. Here the immuneACCESS table is served through TCRdb, limited to in-frame sequences with V and J called. Missing clones are a known gap in these copies; in checked studies unresolved V genes cover under half, and the rest lacks a known reason. V, J and clone size reflect that table, while D and trimming were determined from the DNA. The sample records 140,000 or so clones, approximately 88% of which are singletons. The ten most abundant clones make up more than 0.8% of the sample.

This entry is derived from a study of blood T cell repertoires in COVID-19 (dated by TCRdb to about 2020). About the study as a whole: Samples covering the acute and convalescent phases of COVID-19 were provided by collaborators in the United States, Italy and Spain. Deeply sampled blood TCRbeta repertoires from subjects exposed to, actively infected with, or recovered from COVID-19 were included in the dataset. HLA class I and class II types, where available, came from metadata supplied by the sample provider rather than from assay-based typing. Nearly every sample came with metadata listing a de-identified subject ID, COVID-19 status, age in years and sex. Samples were obtained from the ongoing ImmuneRACE study (first 160 participants) and from 1,254 subjects provided by 6 global collaborators. The material from the prospective study consisted of cDNA or gDNA derived from T cells, B-cell-depleted T cells, or PBMCs. The repertoires were made available in a free public database intended to serve as a resource for research on the immune response to SARS-CoV-2.

The germline V gene yields SGHAT for CDR1 and FQNNGV for CDR2. Including the terminal cysteine and phenylalanine, the CDR3 comprises 15 residues. Only the CDR3 DNA stays, 45 bases, in frame from base 1. Between the V and J ends, shortened by 1 base and 5 bases respectively, the junction contains 14 bases. General conclusions and limits of the study: The amount of clinical and demographic metadata varied by source and participant and was provided uncurated.

Rearrangement joined TRBV11-2 to TRBJ1-1; TRBD1 is a possible D gene, resting on 5 matching bases. The sequence came from a woman between 50 and 59 years old with acute or convalescent COVID-19. The source material was peripheral blood. The CDR3 reads CASSLGGGAGTEAFF. The nucleotides are TGTGCCAGCAGCTTAGGAGGAGGGGCCGGGACTGAAGCTTTCTTT.